What follows is one TCR beta chain and its context. What it binds is unknown. Deletions cut 2 bases from V and 1 base from J, with 15 bases between. Germline CDR1 and CDR2: WSHSY and SAAADI. The CDR3 totals 17 residues. The data belong to a study of STAT3 mutations in large granular lymphocyte leukemia. Study observations and caveats: After therapy, about 35% of the 18 patients switched clonotypes, all new clones STAT3 wild type. Every T-cell large granular lymphocyte leukemia patient had at least one immunodominant TCR beta clonotype.

The table came from immunoSEQ multiplex PCR; TCRdb's copy has only in-frame clones and leaves some out. The data show approximately 20,000 clones, with approximately 90% seen just once and less than 45% held by the top ten. The V call is TRBV10-2, the J call TRBJ2-1; the D call may be TRBD1 or TRBD2 (6 bases each). Sequenced: peripheral blood mononuclear cells. The sequence was collected from a man aged 60 to 69 with T-cell large granular lymphocyte leukemia. Some clones in this sample may be carry-over from other donors' samples. The DNA of the CDR3 is TGCGCCAGCAGTGAGCCGTCGGGGGCCCTTTCCTACAATGAGCAGTTCTTC. Translating gives CASSEPSGALSYNEQFF.